This is a list of T cell receptor beta chains from one sample in a study of cytomegalovirus exposure and HLA in healthy donors. Assay used: immunoSEQ multiplex PCR; TCRdb lists only in-frame clones, some missing. This sample has approximately 140,000 clones, with around 79% found just once. Sequencing was done on a sample of PBMCs. All receptors derive from a human donor in good health. The CDR3 runs from the conserved cysteine through the conserved F or W. The order of the fields is J gene, D gene, clone size, V gene, CDR3 DNA, CDR3 protein. D genes are given only for firm matches. Size values are once, few and many counts, or a class for expanded clones, and some rows have none.

TRBJ2-5 | . | . | TRBV5-4 | TGTGCCAGCAGCTTGATGCAGGGTGAAGAGACCCAGTACTTC | CASSLMQGEETQYF
TRBJ2-3 | . | once | TRBV5-1 | TGCGCCAGCAGCTTGGACAGGGTTGGCACAGATACGCAGTATTTT | CASSLDRVGTDTQYF
TRBJ1-5 | . | . | TRBV6-1 | TGTGCCAGCAGCGGCGGACTACTCAATCAGCCCCAGCATTTT | CASSGGLLNQPQHF
TRBJ1-2 | . | . | TRBV11-2 | TGTGCCAGCAGCCTCCAACTCTCCTATGGCTACACCTTC | CASSLQLSYGYTF
TRBJ2-1 | TRBD2 | few | TRBV2 | TGTGCCAGCAGTGTGGTAGCCCTAGCGGGCACTCTTAGGGGTTACAATGAGCAGTTCTTC | CASSVVALAGTLRGYNEQFF
TRBJ2-7 | TRBD2 | . | TRBV19 | TGTGCCAGTAGTATAGCCGGACCGGGACGGCGGACTAGCGGGACCTACGAGCAGTACTTC | CASSIAGPGRRTSGTYEQYF
TRBJ2-1 | . | . | TRBV19 | TGTGCCAGTAGCCCTTGGACAGCCTACAATGAGCAGTTCTTC | CASSPWTAYNEQFF
TRBJ1-4 | TRBD1 | . | TRBV2 | TGTGCCAGCAGTTATTCGACAGGGGGGGGAGCTAATGAAAAACTGTTTTTT | CASSYSTGGGANEKLFF
TRBJ2-5 | . | . | TRBV6-1 | TGTGCCAGCAGTGAATTGGTCCCTGGAGGGCAAGAGACCCAGTACTTC | CASSELVPGGQETQYF
TRBJ1-3 | TRBD1 | . | TRBV30 | TGTGCCTGGAGTGAAGGGACAGCAATCTCTGGAAACACCATATATTTT | CAWSEGTAISGNTIYF
TRBJ2-7 | TRBD2 | . | TRBV28 | TGTGCCAGCAGTCCAAGGACTAGCTCCTACGAGCAGTACTTC | CASSPRTSSYEQYF
TRBJ2-7 | . | . | TRBV11-2 | TGTGCCAGCAGCTTAGTCTTTGCTAGGAGGTTGGGTTCCTACGAGCAGTACTTC | CASSLVFARRLGSYEQYF
TRBJ2-7 | . | . | TRBV28 | TGTGCCAGCAGTTCGGCTTGGATGGAGTACTACGAGCAGTACTTC | CASSSAWMEYYEQYF
TRBJ1-2 | TRBD1 | . | TRBV30 | TGTGCCCTACAGGGGCGGACCCGTTCGGGCTACACCTTC | CALQGRTRSGYTF
TRBJ1-2 | TRBD1 | . | TRBV19 | TGTGCCAGTAGTTCCGGGACAGGGACCTATGGCTACACCTTC | CASSSGTGTYGYTF
TRBJ2-7 | . | . | TRBV27 | TGTGCCAGCAGGGCCGGGACTTTGAAGGGCTACGAGCAGTACTTC | CASRAGTLKGYEQYF
TRBJ1-1 | . | . | TRBV5-1 | TGCGCCAGCAGCTTGGATTCCGGAGAGCCGACCGCTGAAGCTTTCTTT | CASSLDSGEPTAEAFF
TRBJ1-6 | . | once | TRBV16 | TGTGCCAGCAGCCAACCGGGACTTGGTAATTCACCCCTCCACTTT | CASSQPGLGNSPLHF
TRBJ2-7 | . | . | TRBV7-3 | TGTGCCAGCAGCCCCGAGGCCAGATCGGATACCTACGAGCAGTACTTC | CASSPEARSDTYEQYF
TRBJ2-7 | . | few | TRBV27 | TGTGCCAGCGGACTCTTCTCCTACGAGCAGTACTTC | CASGLFSYEQYF
TRBJ1-6 | TRBD1 | . | TRBV19 | TGTGCCAGTAGTCCCGGGACAGGGTACGATTCACCCCTCCACTTT | CASSPGTGYDSPLHF
TRBJ1-1 | . | . | TRBV29-1 | TGCAGCTCCCATCGGGGGGGCAACACTGAAGCTTTCTTT | CSSHRGGNTEAFF
TRBJ2-1 | . | . | TRBV2 | TGTGCCAGCAGCCCGAGTAGCGGATTCTACAATGAGCAGTTCTTC | CASSPSSGFYNEQFF
TRBJ2-1 | . | . | TRBV6-5 | TGTGCCAGCAGCCCTGACATATTGTCCTACAATGAGCAGTTCTTC | CASSPDILSYNEQFF
TRBJ2-7 | . | . | TRBV13 | TGTGCCAGCAGCTTAACGGGTGAAAGCTCCTACGAGCAGTACTTC | CASSLTGESSYEQYF
TRBJ2-4 | TRBD2 | . | TRBV6-1 | TGTGCCAGCAGTATCCCCCGGGACTACCGTGACATTCAGTACTTC | CASSIPRDYRDIQYF
TRBJ2-5 | . | . | TRBV2 | TGTGCCAGCAGTGAGGGGCTAGGCTTGGAGACCCAGTACTTC | CASSEGLGLETQYF
TRBJ1-3 | . | . | TRBV14 | TGTGCCAGCAGCCCTTTTTTTGCGAGCTCTGGAAACACCATATATTTT | CASSPFFASSGNTIYF
TRBJ1-6 | TRBD1 | once | TRBV30 | TGTGCCTGGAGTTCGGGGGACAGCTCCTATAATTCACCCCTCCACTTT | CAWSSGDSSYNSPLHF
TRBJ2-3 | . | . | TRBV5-4 | TGTGCCAGCAGCTACGGGAGTGGGACAGATACGCAGTATTTT | CASSYGSGTDTQYF
TRBJ1-4 | TRBD1 | . | TRBV6-1 | TGTGCCAGCAACTCAGACAGGGGGATAAAAGAAAAACTGTTTTTT | CASNSDRGIKEKLFF
TRBJ1-1 | . | . | TRBV18 | TGTGCCAGCTCAGAGGTTGAAGCTTTCTTT | CASSEVEAFF
TRBJ2-1 | . | . | TRBV15 | TGTGCCACCAGCAGAGATACCCAGTTTAACAATGAGCAGTTCTTC | CATSRDTQFNNEQFF
TRBJ2-7 | . | . | TRBV14 | TGTGCCAGCAGCCAAGTCCAGGGAGGCTACGAGCAGTACTTC | CASSQVQGGYEQYF
TRBJ1-2 | . | . | TRBV5-6 | TGTGCCAGCAGCGCTGACACAGACAACTACACCTTC | CASSADTDNYTF
TRBJ1-6 | . | . | TRBV6-5 | TGTGCCAGCAGCAGGACACAACTGGATTCACCCCTCCACTTT | CASSRTQLDSPLHF
TRBJ2-6 | . | few | TRBV2 | TGTGCCAGCAGGGAGGTGGCAGGGGCCAACGTCCTGACTTTC | CASREVAGANVLTF
TRBJ1-1 | . | . | TRBV29-1 | TGCAGCGTCGAAGGAGGGGGGAACACTGAAGCTTTCTTT | CSVEGGGNTEAFF
TRBJ2-3 | . | . | TRBV14 | TGTGCCAGCAGCCAGGAGACAGATACGCAGTATTTT | CASSQETDTQYF